A single sample gave rise to the 26 T cell receptor beta chains below, sequenced in a study of graft-versus-host responses after intestinal transplantation. Here immunoSEQ multiplex PCR was the method, and the copy in TCRdb shows in-frame clones only, minus some. In the table there are roughly 89,000 clones, 91% of which are singletons. Antigens for these TCRs are unknown. This sample comprised unstimulated CD4+ T cells sorted from spleen or lymph node cells, obtained before intestinal transplant. These receptors all come from a human donor who received an intestinal transplant.

V gene TRBV10-3 combines with J gene TRBJ2-5, with TRBD2 identical over 7 bases. CDR1 ENHRY and CDR2 SYGVKD come from the germline V gene. The CDR3 runs 12 residues. With 6 bases clipped from V and 3 bases from J, the junction kept 1 base outside the gene matches. The CDR3 nucleotides are TGTGCCATCAGCCGGGGGGAAGAGACCCAGTACTTC. Its protein is CAISRGEETQYF.

This chain links TRBV7-2 with TRBJ1-6, with 8 bases identical to TRBD1. Per the germline V gene, CDR1 is SGHTA and CDR2 is FQGNSA. The CDR3 consists of 15 residues. The junction had 6 bases not matched to a gene; V was cut back by 5 bases and J by 6 bases. The CDR3: CASSPRGQGNSPLHF. The CDR3 region has the DNA TGTGCCAGCAGCCCTCGTGGACAGGGTAATTCACCCCTCCACTTT.

The J gene is TRBJ2-3, the V gene TRBV7-9; 8 nucleotides align to TRBD1. Trimming at V came to 5 bases and at J to 3 bases, leaving 4 bases not matched to a gene. This CDR3 is 14 amino acids long. Germline CDR1 SEHNR, CDR2 FQNEAQ (reference sequence). The DNA for the CDR3 is TGTGCCAGCAGCCTCCGGACAGGGACAGATACGCAGTATTTT. As protein: CASSLRTGTDTQYF.

The chain joins TRBV6-1 to TRBJ2-1; 9 nucleotides agree with TRBD2. The V segment lost 4 bases and the J segment 4 bases; nucleotides outside the gene matches: 2. The CDR3 is 14 residues long. Germline assignment: CDR1 MNHNS and CDR2 SASEGT. For the CDR3, the DNA is TGTGCCAGCAGTGCTCTAGCGGGATACAATGAGCAGTTCTTC. Translating it yields CASSALAGYNEQFF.

The rearrangement links TRBV19 to TRBJ2-3; D is possibly TRBD2 (6 bases). V was shortened by 3 bases and J by 2 bases, with 9 bases between the two germline ends. The CDR3 runs 14 residues. Germline CDR1 LNHDA, CDR2 SQIVND (reference sequence). CDR3 nucleotide sequence: TGTGCCAGTAGTATTAAGGGACTCACAGATACGCAGTATTTT. It encodes CASSIKGLTDTQYF.

The chain links TRBV9 to TRBJ2-3; 12 bases are a match to TRBD2. Trimming removed 0 bases from V and 1 base from J; junction bases left unmatched: 6. Germline-derived CDR1 and CDR2 are SGDLS and YYNGEE. The CDR3 loop spans 18 amino acids. CDR3 sequence (DNA): TGTGCCAGCAGCGTAGGGCTAGCGGGGGGGCAGGGCACAGATACGCAGTATTTT. Translating gives CASSVGLAGGQGTDTQYF.

This chain links TRBV29-1 with TRBJ2-3, with a tentative D call TRBD1 (5 bases). CDR3 length equals 15 residues. Deletions cut 5 bases from V and 2 bases from J, with 17 bases between. Germline V lookup: CDR1 SQVTM, CDR2 ANQGSEA. The CDR3 DNA reads as TGCAGCGTTCCAGATGGACACTTCACCACAGATACGCAGTATTTT. Protein: CSVPDGHFTTDTQYF.

V usage is TRBV7-9 and J usage is TRBJ1-2; the match to TRBD1 covers 11 bases. V shed 7 bases, J shed 3 bases, and the junction held 10 bases outside the gene matches. CDR3 length equals 16 residues. Per the germline V gene, CDR1 is SEHNR and CDR2 is FQNEAQ (reference sequence). The CDR3 DNA reads as TGTGCCAGCACTACGTGGACAGGGGGCTTACACTATGGCTACACCTTC. It specifies CASTTWTGGLHYGYTF.

The chain joins TRBV5-1 to TRBJ2-7, with 11 bases that match TRBD2. The CDR3 is made up of 14 amino acids. CDR1 is SGHRS and CDR2 is YFSETQ in the germline V gene. V dropped 5 bases and J dropped 2; count of bases not matched to a gene: 3. The CDR3 coding sequence is TGCGCCAGCAGGCCTAGCGGGGGGACCTACGAGCAGTACTTC. Its translation: CASRPSGGTYEQYF.

The chain employs TRBV6-5 and TRBJ2-7; 7 bases are a match to TRBD2. The CDR3 has 14 amino acids. The ends lost 2 bases at V and 4 bases at J; junction bases unmatched: 5. Germline V CDR1 and CDR2: MNHEY, SVGAGI. In nucleotides, the CDR3 is TGTGCCAGCAGTTACACCCGGGGAGGGTACGAGCAGTACTTC. Encoded protein: CASSYTRGGYEQYF.

V usage is TRBV2 and J usage is TRBJ2-5, with D hard to call. This CDR3 region has 12 residues. V was clipped by 3 bases and J by 1 base, with 3 bases between them. Per the germline V gene, CDR1 is SNHLY and CDR2 is FYNNEI. CDR3 DNA sequence: TGTGCCAGCAGTGACTTCCAAGAGACCCAGTACTTC. Translated: CASSDFQETQYF.

This chain links TRBV5-8 with TRBJ1-5, with 8 bases aligning to TRBD1. This CDR3 region has 17 residues. Germline CDR1 and CDR2: SGHTS and YDEGEE. Trimming at V came to 5 bases and at J to 2 bases, leaving 12 bases not matched to a gene. The CDR3 DNA reads TGTGCCAGCAGTAAACTGGACAGGGTGAATGGCAATCAGCCCCAGCATTTT. Translated: CASSKLDRVNGNQPQHF.

V usage is TRBV30 and J usage is TRBJ2-5; unclear D gene. This CDR3 has 11 amino acids. Trimming pared 5 bases from V and 4 bases from J, leaving 8 bases between. Germline V gene data show CDR1 as GTSNPN and CDR2 as SVGIG (reference sequence). This CDR3 reads CAWGWAETQYF. Written as DNA, the CDR3 is TGTGCCTGGGGTTGGGCAGAGACCCAGTACTTC.

The J gene is TRBJ1-1, the V gene TRBV7-2; D perhaps matches TRBD1 (6 bases). The CDR3 runs to 12 residues. Trimming cost V 4 bases and J 11 bases, with 14 bases left between them. Germline V gives CDR1 SGHTA, CDR2 FQGNSA. The DNA of the CDR3 is TGTGCCAGCAGCTGGGGGCAGGGCGCCGCTTTCTTT. Its protein product is CASSWGQGAAFF.

A few counts support this clone. The rearrangement joins TRBV21-1 to TRBJ1-1; TRBD1 reflects the table's D call only, with no check against the DNA. TRBV21-1 constitutes a pseudogene. The length of the CDR3 is 15 residues. CDR3 sequence: CASSETGDKNTEAFF. CDR3 DNA: TGTGCCAGCAGCGAGACAGGGGATAAGAACACTGAAGCTTTCTTT.

The chain joins TRBV27 to TRBJ1-4; TRBD1 matches 7 bases. Losses at the gene ends were 7 bases for V and 3 bases for J; bases not matched to a gene: 2. From germline, CDR1 is MNHEY and CDR2 SMNVEV (reference sequence). The length of the CDR3 is 13 residues. The CDR3 nucleotides read TGTGCCAGCAAGGGACAGCCTAATGAAAAACTGTTTTTT. It codes for CASKGQPNEKLFF.

This chain links TRBV11-2 with TRBJ2-7, with D hard to call. Germline V CDR1 and CDR2: SGHAT, FQNNGV. V lost 1 base and J 1 base, leaving 11 bases between the germline ends. The CDR3 totals 15 residues. CDR3 region: CASSLVGGPSYEQYF. CDR3 DNA sequence: TGTGCCAGCAGCTTAGTCGGTGGGCCGTCCTACGAGCAGTACTTC.

This chain uses TRBV4-3 with TRBJ2-7, with D unresolved. V lost 0 bases and J 0 bases, leaving 3 bases between the germline ends. This CDR3 is built from 13 residues. From germline, CDR1 is LGHNA and CDR2 YSLEER. CDR3 protein: CASSQDRSYEQYF. The CDR3 region has the DNA TGCGCCAGCAGCCAAGACCGCTCCTACGAGCAGTACTTC.

The chain combines TRBV7-8 with TRBJ2-7, with a tentative D call TRBD2 (7 bases). V was clipped by 0 bases and J by 8 bases, with 17 bases between them. The CDR3 has 15 amino acids. Germline V CDR1 and CDR2: SGHVS, FQNEAQ. CDR3 sequence: CASSLAFGGGVKQYF. CDR3 sequence (DNA): TGTGCCAGCAGCTTAGCGTTCGGCGGGGGCGTTAAGCAGTACTTC.

The genes are TRBV5-1 and TRBJ1-6; 8 nucleotides align to TRBD1. Looked up from germline, CDR1 is SGHRS and CDR2 is YFSETQ. The CDR3 runs 16 residues. V lost 3 bases, J lost 5 bases, and 7 bases stayed unmatched. The CDR3 DNA is TGCGCCAGCAGCTACTCAGGGGGCTTTAATAATTCACCCCTCCACTTT. As protein: CASSYSGGFNNSPLHF.

The genes are TRBV5-4 and TRBJ1-4; D gene ambiguous. Germline CDR1 SGHNT, CDR2 YYREEE (reference sequence). V dropped 3 bases and J dropped 7 bases, with 13 bases sitting between them. The CDR3 extends over 14 amino acids. CDR3 residues: CASSSTSLTEKLFF. In DNA form, the CDR3 reads TGTGCCAGCAGCTCCACTTCCCTAACTGAAAAACTGTTTTTT. Complete variable domain (other parts from reference TRBV5-4 and TRBJ1-4): ETGVTQSPTHLIKTRGQQVTLRCSSQSGHNTVSWYQQALGQGPQFIFQYYREEENGRGNFPPRFSGLQFPNYSSELNVNALELDDSALYLCASSSTSLTEKLFFGSGTQLSVL.

The J gene is TRBJ2-1, the V gene TRBV7-2; TRBD1 might be the D (6 bases). V was clipped by 3 bases and J by 6 bases, with 15 bases between them. CDR1 is SGHTA and CDR2 is FQGNSA in the germline V gene. This CDR3 spans 15 amino acids. As DNA, the CDR3 is TGTGCCAGCAGCTTTAAGTGGGGGCCACGCAATGAGCAGTTCTTC. It is translated as CASSFKWGPRNEQFF.

The chain links TRBV7-2 to TRBJ2-5; TRBD2 matches at 7 bases. V lost 5 bases, J lost 4 bases, and 7 bases stayed unmatched. This CDR3 is built from 14 residues. Germline CDR1 SGHTA, CDR2 FQGNSA. CDR3 amino acids: CASSPWSGGETQYF. The CDR3, as DNA: TGTGCCAGCAGCCCCTGGTCGGGGGGAGAGACCCAGTACTTC.

The gene calls are TRBV6-1 and TRBJ1-5, with 7 bases matching TRBD1. Germline V gene data show CDR1 as MNHNS and CDR2 as SASEGT. This CDR3 has 15 residues. The V and J ends lost 5 bases and 3 bases, in that order; junction bases with no gene match: 7. The CDR3 DNA sequence: TGTGCCAGCAGTCAAATGACAGGGATCAATCAGCCCCAGCATTTT. Protein product: CASSQMTGINQPQHF.

The chain combines TRBV6-5 with TRBJ1-6; TRBD1 aligns across 11 bases. Germline assignment: CDR1 MNHEY and CDR2 SVGAGI. The CDR3 runs to 15 residues. V dropped 6 bases and J dropped 9; count of bases not matched to a gene: 7. The chain's CDR3 is CASSLVGQGVSPLHF. The DNA of the CDR3 is TGTGCCAGCAGCTTGGTGGGACAGGGGGTTTCACCCCTCCACTTT.

The V and J genes are TRBV6-6 and TRBJ1-2, with TRBD1 identical over 7 bases. Germline V gene sequence: CDR1 MNHNY, CDR2 SVGAGI (reference sequence). The CDR3 consists of 12 residues. Unmatched junction bases numbered 7, after V lost 7 bases and J lost 8 bases. The CDR3 reads CASTDREVGYTF. The CDR3 DNA reads as TGTGCCAGCACCGACAGGGAAGTCGGCTACACCTTC.